This T cell receptor beta chain appears in the sequencing data of a study of T cell repertoires in cytomegalovirus infection. Study summary: An indication of both CMV infection and matching HLA type came from public TCR beta signatures.

TCRdb ran MiXCR on the reads and lists one entry per CDR3 protein. The sample has some 250,000 distinct CDR3 sequences; over 8% are singletons. The ends were cut back, 10 bases at V and 5 bases at J, with 14 bases in the middle. The CDR3 loop spans 12 amino acids. Germline V lookup: CDR1 MDHEN, CDR2 SYDVKM. The sequencing input was PBMCs. This sequence was found in a human donor in good health (CMV status not recorded). Some clones in this sample may be carry-over from other donors' samples. V is TRBV28 and J is TRBJ2-5; the D gene is possibly TRBD1 (6 bases). CDR3 nucleotide sequence: TGTGCCACCAACAGGGTCCTGGAGACCCAGTACTTC. Protein: CATNRVLETQYF. Based on the CDR3 plus reference TRBV28 and TRBJ2-5, the full variable domain is DVKVTQSSRYLVKRTGEKVFLECVQDMDHENMFWYRQDPGLGLRLIYFSYDVKMKEKGDIPEGYSVSREKKERFSLILESASTNQTSMYLCATNRVLETQYFGPGTRLLVL.